These 30 T cell receptor beta chains came from one sample sequenced in a study of blood T cell repertoires in COVID-19. The data were produced by immunoSEQ multiplex PCR, yet TCRdb's version contains in-frame clones alone and is incomplete. This table has roughly 500,000 clones, roughly 90% appearing once. What was sequenced was PBMCs or T cells enriched from blood (not recorded which). These receptors all come from a woman between 40 and 50 years old who had recovered from COVID-19.

In its sample, this clone was seen a few times. V is TRBV3-1 (or the pseudogene TRBV3-2) and J is TRBJ1-2; TRBD1 matches at 10 bases. The CDR3 is 15 residues long. After removal of 3 bases from V and 5 bases from J, the junction contained 6 bases not matched to a gene. Per the germline V gene, CDR1 is LGHDT and CDR2 is YNNKEL (reference sequence). The CDR3 sequence: CASSQWDRGSYGYTF. The DNA of the CDR3 is TGTGCCAGCAGCCAGTGGGACAGGGGCTCTTATGGCTACACCTTC.

This rearrangement joins TRBV7-9 to TRBJ1-5, with TRBD1 identical over 8 bases. After removal of 1 base from V and 6 bases from J, the junction contained 8 bases not matched to a gene. Germline assignment: CDR1 SEHNR and CDR2 FQNEAQ (reference sequence). CDR3 length equals 16 residues. CDR3 protein: CASSLVGQGAGQPQHF. The CDR3 DNA follows: TGTGCCAGCAGCTTAGTAGGGCAGGGGGCAGGTCAGCCCCAGCATTTT. Variable domain in full (rest from reference TRBV7-9 and TRBJ1-5): DTGVSQNPRHKITKRGQNVTFRCDPISEHNRLYWYRQTLGQGPEFLTYFQNEAQLEKSRLLSDRFSAERPKGSFSTLEIQRTEQGDSAMYLCASSLVGQGAGQPQHFGDGTRLSIL.

The rearrangement joins TRBV10-1 to TRBJ1-1; 7 bases line up with TRBD1. Germline V CDR1 and CDR2: WNHNN, SYGVQD (reference sequence). V lost 1 base, J lost 8 bases, and 13 bases stayed unmatched. This CDR3 spans 16 amino acids. The CDR3 DNA follows: TGCGCCAGCAGTGAGTTTGGGACAGAAAAAGGGAGGGAAGCTTTCTTT. Its protein product is CASSEFGTEKGREAFF.

The chain recombines TRBV30 with TRBJ1-5, with D maybe TRBD1 (6 bases). Per germline, CDR1 GTSNPN and CDR2 SVGIG (reference sequence). The CDR3 consists of 16 residues. Trimming left V 2 bases short and J 2 bases short, with 16 bases between. The CDR3 sequence is CAWSKSGTLGNQPQHF. In DNA form, the CDR3 reads TGTGCCTGGAGTAAAAGTGGGACACTCGGCAATCAGCCCCAGCATTTT.

The chain recombines TRBV30 with TRBJ1-2; 12 bases are a match to TRBD1. J lost 6 bases, V lost 0 bases, and 11 bases had no gene match. The CDR3 contains 17 residues. Germline CDR1 and CDR2: GTSNPN and SVGIG (reference sequence). CDR3 DNA: TGTGCCTGGAGTGTATACGACAGGGACAGGGGGCTAGATGGCTACACCTTC. Translated, it gives CAWSVYDRDRGLDGYTF.

The J gene is TRBJ1-2, the V gene TRBV6-5; TRBD1 might be the D (5 bases). Deletions cut 5 bases from V and 3 bases from J, with 16 bases between. This CDR3 contains 15 residues. Germline assignment: CDR1 MNHEY and CDR2 SVGAGI. The CDR3, as DNA: TGTGCCAGCAGTCCCTTTCCCCTAGGGGACTATGGCTACACCTTC. Encoded protein: CASSPFPLGDYGYTF.

This clone has more than one count but fewer than ten. This rearrangement joins TRBV27 to TRBJ1-2; 9 nucleotides line up with TRBD1. CDR1 and CDR2 from the germline V gene are MNHEY and SMNVEV (reference sequence). The CDR3 is 13 amino acids. The ends lost 6 bases at V and 5 bases at J; junction bases unmatched: 4. The CDR3 sequence is CASRTGTGYGYTF. CDR3 coding DNA: TGTGCCAGCAGAACCGGGACAGGGTATGGCTACACCTTC.

The chain joins TRBV6-5 to TRBJ2-7, with unresolved D. V lost 6 bases, J lost 0 bases, and 6 bases lay in between. This CDR3 comprises 12 residues. In germline, CDR1 is MNHEY, CDR2 SVGAGI. CDR3 in amino acids: CASSMSSYEQYF. Written as DNA, the CDR3 is TGTGCCAGCAGCATGAGCTCCTACGAGCAGTACTTC.

V is TRBV27 and J is TRBJ1-1; possibly TRBD1 for D (5 bases). CDR3 length: 14 amino acids. The germline V gene has CDR1 MNHEY and CDR2 SMNVEV (reference sequence). With 5 bases removed from V and 8 bases from J, the gap between germline ends came to 18 bases. In nucleotides, the CDR3 is TGTGCCAGCAGTCCCTCCGGGCAGGGCGCGGAAGCTTTCTTT. Protein product: CASSPSGQGAEAFF.

The chain joins TRBV5-1 to TRBJ1-2; D gene uncertain. V lost 1 base, J lost 4 bases, and 14 bases lay in between. The CDR3 is 15 residues long. The V gene's germline CDR1 is SGHRS and CDR2 YFSETQ. Written as DNA, the CDR3 is TGCGCCAGCAGCTTGCGTGCAGGTGAAACCTATGGCTACACCTTC. It encodes CASSLRAGETYGYTF.

The gene calls are TRBV6-1 and TRBJ1-2; TRBD1 is a possible D gene (6 bases). V was pared by 0 bases and J by 5 bases, with 10 bases between. The germline V gene encodes CDR1 MNHNS and CDR2 SASEGT. The CDR3 loop spans 14 amino acids. CDR3: CASSEAFDRYGYTF. CDR3 nucleotide sequence: TGTGCCAGCAGTGAAGCGTTCGACAGGTATGGCTACACCTTC.

This rearrangement joins TRBV5-8 to TRBJ1-4; a possible D gene is TRBD1 (6 bases). The CDR3 covers 17 residues. V was cut by 0 bases and J by 0 bases, with 12 bases left in between. The germline V gene encodes CDR1 SGHTS and CDR2 YDEGEE. CDR3 sequence reads: CASSLGAGATTNEKLFF. For the CDR3, the DNA is TGTGCCAGCAGCTTGGGTGCAGGGGCCACAACTAATGAAAAACTGTTTTTT.

The rearrangement uses TRBV3-1 (or the pseudogene TRBV3-2) and TRBJ1-1; D gene unclear. Trimming cost V 1 base and J 1 base, with 7 bases left between them. This CDR3 comprises 14 residues. Per germline, CDR1 LGHDT and CDR2 YNNKEL (reference sequence). CDR3 sequence: CASSQVWQNTEAFF. DNA for the CDR3: TGTGCCAGCAGCCAAGTCTGGCAGAACACTGAAGCTTTCTTT.

The J gene is TRBJ1-2, the V gene TRBV7-9; the D is unclear. The CDR3 extends over 12 amino acids. Between the trimmed V and J ends, which lost 0 bases and 10 bases, there was a span of 9 bases. Germline CDR1 reads SEHNR; CDR2 reads FQNEAQ (reference sequence). In DNA form, the CDR3 reads TGTGCCAGCAGCTTAGCGCGTAGACACTACACCTTC. Amino acid sequence: CASSLARRHYTF.

Note on this clone: The same CDR3 can be traced to other DNA sequences in this sample. The genes are TRBV18 and TRBJ2-5, with 11 bases matching TRBD1. The CDR3 loop spans 14 amino acids. V gave up 4 bases and J gave up 4 bases; unmatched junction bases: 2. Germline V gene lookup returns CDR1 KGHSH and CDR2 LQKENI. Written as DNA, the CDR3 is TGTGCCAGCTCACTGGGACAGGGGGGAGAGACCCAGTACTTC. It codes for CASSLGQGGETQYF.

The rearrangement joins TRBV5-1 to TRBJ2-1; 14 bases line up with TRBD2. V lost 4 bases to trimming and J lost 6 bases; unmatched junction nucleotides: 9. The CDR3 loop spans 17 amino acids. Germline CDR1 is SGHRS and CDR2 is YFSETQ. The CDR3 DNA is TGCGCCAGCAGCGTACCGGGACTAGCGGGAGTAGGCAATGAGCAGTTCTTC. Residues: CASSVPGLAGVGNEQFF.

The chain is built from TRBV5-4 and TRBJ1-1; D is uncertain. V was clipped by 1 base and J by 3 bases, with 13 bases between them. Germline V gene lookup returns CDR1 SGHNT and CDR2 YYREEE (reference sequence). This CDR3 region has 15 residues. For the CDR3, the DNA is TGTGCCAGCAGCTTGCCCAGCGCGGGCCACACTGAAGCTTTCTTT. Translated, it gives CASSLPSAGHTEAFF.

This clone was counted between two and nine times. The chain is built from TRBV10-3 and TRBJ2-3; 12 nucleotides line up with TRBD2. Germline CDR1 ENHRY, CDR2 SYGVKD. Trimming at V came to 5 bases and at J to 5 bases, leaving 11 bases not matched to a gene. CDR3 length equals 17 residues. The CDR3 loop is CAISKNGLAGREDTQYF. DNA of the CDR3: TGTGCCATCAGTAAAAACGGACTAGCGGGGAGGGAAGATACGCAGTATTTT.

This chain connects TRBV18 to TRBJ1-1; the D is unclear. Germline V gene sequence: CDR1 KGHSH, CDR2 LQKENI. The length of the CDR3 is 11 residues. The V gene lost 6 bases and the J gene lost 3 bases, with 5 bases spanning the gap. The CDR3 loop is CASSFDTEAFF. In DNA, the CDR3 is TGTGCCAGCTCCTTCGACACTGAAGCTTTCTTT.

This clone was found once. The J gene is TRBJ1-1, the V gene TRBV11-2; D ambiguous. V lost 1 base and J lost 4, with 13 bases in between. The CDR3 length is 15 residues. Per the germline V gene, CDR1 is SGHAT and CDR2 is FQNNGV. The CDR3 is CASSLGRKPSTEAFF. CDR3 DNA: TGTGCCAGCAGCTTAGGGCGGAAACCCAGCACTGAAGCTTTCTTT.

The V gene is TRBV7-2, the J gene TRBJ1-2, with a possible D match to TRBD1 (5 bases). Trimming left V 5 bases short and J 7 bases short, with 23 bases between. The CDR3 consists of 16 residues. Germline V gene sequence: CDR1 SGHTA, CDR2 FQGNSA. The CDR3 sequence is CASSEREGIRGVGYTF. The CDR3 DNA reads TGTGCCAGCAGCGAACGAGAAGGGATTCGGGGGGTTGGCTACACCTTC.

The V gene is TRBV3-1 (or the pseudogene TRBV3-2), the J gene TRBJ2-7, with 10 bases that match TRBD2. V lost 1 base to trimming and J lost 3 bases; unmatched junction nucleotides: 9. Germline V gene data show CDR1 as LGHDT and CDR2 as YNNKEL (reference sequence). The CDR3 sequence is 17 residues long. CDR3 in DNA: TGTGCCAGCAGCCAAGGACGAGCACTAGCGGGAATCTACGAGCAGTACTTC. Amino acids: CASSQGRALAGIYEQYF.

The chain recombines TRBV6-4 with TRBJ1-5; TRBD1 is a possible D gene (6 bases). Germline V gene lookup returns CDR1 MRHNA and CDR2 SNTAGT. V dropped 0 bases and J dropped 3 bases, with 18 bases sitting between them. This CDR3 has 18 residues. In DNA form, the CDR3 reads TGTGCCAGCAGTGACTCGACTTACAGGGTGGGTCTCAATCAGCCCCAGCATTTT. It encodes CASSDSTYRVGLNQPQHF.

The CDR3 here is CAISVDPRNTEAFF. The CDR3 DNA sequence: TGTGCCATCAGTGTCGATCCCAGGAACACTGAAGCTTTCTTT. This sequence joins TRBV10-3 and TRBJ1-1; D is uncertain. CDR1 is ENHRY, CDR2 SYGVKD, per germline. Trimming took 4 bases from V and 1 from J, leaving 10 bases between them. The CDR3 sequence is 14 residues long.

This clone showed up just once. The genes are TRBV11-3 and TRBJ1-2; 8 nucleotides line up with TRBD1. Germline loops: CDR1 SGHNT, CDR2 YENEEA. The ends lost 3 bases at V and 8 bases at J; junction bases unmatched: 5. The CDR3 is 13 residues long. In DNA form, the CDR3 reads TGTGCCAGCAGCTTGGACAGGGCGGGAGGCTACACCTTC. Residues: CASSLDRAGGYTF. The variable domain in full, with the rest retrieved from reference TRBV11-3 and TRBJ1-2, is EAGVVQSPRYKIIEKKQPVAFWCNPISGHNTLYWYLQNLGQGPELLIRYENEEAVDDSQLPKDRFSAERLKGVDSTLKIQPAELGDSAVYLCASSLDRAGGYTFGSGTRLTVV.

The rearrangement uses TRBV3-1 (or the pseudogene TRBV3-2) and TRBJ1-2; no firm D call. Germline CDR1 LGHDT, CDR2 YNNKEL (reference sequence). Trimming left V 5 bases short and J 4 bases short, with 11 bases between. The CDR3 sequence is 13 residues long. In DNA, the CDR3 is TGTGCCAGCAGCTCCCCCCTAATCTATGGCTACACCTTC. Translating it yields CASSSPLIYGYTF.

Written as DNA, the CDR3 is TGTGCCAGCTCACCCCGGAGCAGGGGAATGGGAAACACTGAAGCTTTCTTT. It specifies CASSPRSRGMGNTEAFF. The rearrangement links TRBV18 to TRBJ1-1, with D perhaps matching TRBD1 (6 bases). Trimming took 3 bases from V and 2 from J, leaving 19 bases between them. Germline V gives CDR1 KGHSH, CDR2 LQKENI. This CDR3 is 17 amino acids long.

This sequence joins TRBV19 and TRBJ1-6; D is unclear. The CDR3 runs 16 residues. In germline, CDR1 is LNHDA, CDR2 SQIVND (reference sequence). The V gene lost 3 bases and the J gene lost 0 bases, with 9 bases spanning the gap. The CDR3 nucleotides are TGTGCCAGTAGTATCTCAATGAGCTCCTATAATTCACCCCTCCACTTT. Protein product: CASSISMSSYNSPLHF. The entire variable domain, with the rest obtained from reference TRBV19 and TRBJ1-6, is as follows: DGGITQSPKYLFRKEGQNVTLSCEQNLNHDAMYWYRQDPGQGLRLIYYSQIVNDFQKGDIAEGYSVSREKKESFPLTVTSAQKNPTAFYLCASSISMSSYNSPLHFGNGTRLTVT.

This chain links TRBV18 with TRBJ2-2; 7 bases map to TRBD2. V lost 3 bases to trimming and J lost 2 bases; unmatched junction nucleotides: 6. In germline, CDR1 is KGHSH, CDR2 LQKENI. This CDR3 spans 16 amino acids. In DNA, the CDR3 is TGTGCCAGCTCACCTAAGGGGACTACTAACACCGGGGAGCTGTTTTTT. This gives the protein CASSPKGTTNTGELFF.

This sequence joins TRBV28 and TRBJ1-5; 10 bases align to TRBD1. V lost 9 bases to trimming and J lost 7 bases; unmatched junction nucleotides: 9. Germline V lookup: CDR1 MDHEN, CDR2 SYDVKM. This CDR3 is 14 amino acids long. CDR3 protein: CASKTGGAWQPQHF. In DNA, the CDR3 is TGTGCCAGTAAGACAGGGGGCGCGTGGCAGCCCCAGCATTTT.